What follows describes a single T cell receptor beta chain. This specimen comes from a study of blood T cell repertoires in COVID-19. Germline loops: CDR1 KGHSH, CDR2 LQKENI. Trimming took 0 bases from V and 5 from J, leaving 7 bases between them. This CDR3 is 13 amino acids long. Repertoires were generated with immunoSEQ multiplex PCR, while TCRdb's copy carries only in-frame clones and drops some. The data show some 43,000 clones, around 90% seen once. The genes are TRBV18 and TRBJ1-2; tentatively, D is TRBD1 (5 bases). This clonotype was obtained from a man aged 55 to 70 with active COVID-19. The sample was peripheral blood. CDR3 sequence reads: CASSPPGGYGYTF. DNA of the CDR3: TGTGCCAGCTCACCACCGGGGGGATATGGCTACACCTTC.